The clone carrying this T cell receptor (beta chain) showed up just a few times. From the reads, TCRdb called clonotypes with MiXCR, one entry per CDR3 protein. The data contain more than 150,000 distinct CDR3 sequences, 23% of them singletons. The data derive from a study of T cell repertoires in cytomegalovirus infection. The CDR3 spans 17 residues. CDR1 and CDR2 (germline): ENHRY, SYGVKD. J gave up 2 bases and V 6 bases, and 8 bases lay outside the gene matches. Sequences were obtained from PBMCs. This sequence joins TRBV10-3 and TRBJ2-5; 14 bases are shared with TRBD2. The sequence was collected from a human donor in good health (CMV status not recorded). Some clones in this sample may be carry-over from other donors' samples. The CDR3 loop is CAISPGLAGAEQETQYF. CDR3 nucleotides: TGTGCCATCAGCCCGGGACTAGCGGGAGCAGAACAAGAGACCCAGTACTTC.